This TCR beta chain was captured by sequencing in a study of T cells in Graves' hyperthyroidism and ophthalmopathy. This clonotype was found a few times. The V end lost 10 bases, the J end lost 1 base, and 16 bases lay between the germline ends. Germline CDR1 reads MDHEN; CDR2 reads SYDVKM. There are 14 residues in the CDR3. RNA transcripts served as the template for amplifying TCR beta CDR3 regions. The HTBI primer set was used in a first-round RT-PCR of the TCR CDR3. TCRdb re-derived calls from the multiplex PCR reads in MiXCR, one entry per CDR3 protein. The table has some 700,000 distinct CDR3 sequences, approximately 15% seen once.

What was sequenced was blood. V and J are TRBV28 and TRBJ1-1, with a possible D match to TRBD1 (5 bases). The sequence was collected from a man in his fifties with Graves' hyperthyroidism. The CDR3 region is CAIYPPRENTEAFF. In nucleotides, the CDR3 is TGTGCCATCTACCCGCCCAGGGAGAACACTGAAGCTTTCTTT.